A single sample gave rise to the 15 T cell receptor delta chains below, sequenced in a study of γδ T cells in repeated Plasmodium falciparum infection. Gammadelta T cells were flow-sorted from PBMC into Vgamma9/Vdelta2+ and Vdelta2-negative populations for bulk analysis. TCRdb reanalyzed the multiplex PCR reads using CATT. This sample has 75,000 to 95,000 delta-chain clones; roughly 0.9% occur once, and the top ten carry roughly 9.9%. Sequenced: gamma-delta T cells from blood. The source is a pool of human donors (malaria-infected and uninfected, not separated).

This clone was observed a few times. A read error is likely here: a far larger clone is one base away. Because the CDR3's place on the DNA is in doubt, the DNA is left out and the CDR3 is given as listed by TCRdb. Other nucleotide sequences in the sample specify the same CDR3. The V gene is given as TRDV2, and no J gene call is available; TRDD3 reflects the table's D call only, with no check against the DNA. Germline V gene data show CDR1 as GEAIGNYY and CDR2 as EKD. The CDR3 region is 18 residues in length, termini included. The CDR3 region is CACDTVALGARYTDKLIF.

This clone has just a few counts. The protein in TCRdb stems from a much larger clone and differs at residue 5 from this DNA's translation, likely a read error; here the protein is translated from the DNA. The chain employs TRDV2 and TRDJ3, with D possibly being TRDD3 (6 bases). TCRdb leaves out the J gene; it was filled in here by matching the DNA to germline. Germline CDR1 GEAIGNYY, CDR2 EKD. V shed 8 bases and J shed 0 bases, with 19 bases lying between them. The CDR3 consists of 18 residues. CDR3 nucleotides: TGTGCCTATACTCCCCTGGGGTCCAGCTCCTGGGACACCCGACAGATGTTTTTC. As protein: CAYTPLGSSSWDTRQMFF.

As for this clone: TCRdb's protein, taken from a much larger clone, differs from this DNA's translation at residue 25, likely owing to a read error; the protein displayed comes from the DNA. The V gene was identified as TRAV38-2/DV8, while no J gene was called; the DNA was not compared with TRDD3, the D call given in the table. CDR1 is TSESDYY, CDR2 QEAYKQQN, per germline. This CDR3 contains 27 residues. The CDR3 protein is CAYRSRGGKTFLRALRTGGPHTDKPIF. The CDR3 DNA reads as TGTGCTTATAGGAGTCGGGGGGGGAAAACCTTCCTACGCGCTCTCCGTACTGGGGGTCCTCACACCGATAAACCCATCTTT.

This clone was seen a handful of times. TCRdb's protein for this DNA is that of a much larger clone and differs from the translation at residue 20, likely a read error; the protein shown is the DNA translation. This sequence joins TRDV1 and TRDJ1, with TRDD3 identical over 8 bases. Germline loops: CDR1 TSWWSYY, CDR2 QGS. The CDR3 has 22 residues. CDR3 coding DNA: TGTGCTCTTGGGGAACTATTTACCTATACTACGAAAGACTGGGGGTTAGGCGATAAACACATCTTT. Amino acid sequence: CALGELFTYTTKDWGLGDKHIF.

This clone has a count of ten or more. TCRdb's protein for this DNA is that of a much larger clone and differs from the translation at residue 10, likely a read error; the protein shown is the DNA translation. This chain links TRDV3 with TRDJ1, with 13 bases identical to TRDD3. V lost 0 bases to trimming and J lost 7 bases; unmatched junction nucleotides: 5. In germline, CDR1 is TVYSNPD, CDR2 GDNSRS (reference sequence). The CDR3 loop spans 14 amino acids. The CDR3 DNA is TGTGCCTTTAGCATTACTGGGGGATACGGTAAACTCATCTTT. As protein: CAFSITGGYGKLIF.

This clone came up many times. This probably arose from a read error, given a far larger clone one base away. The sample contains more than one DNA sequence encoding this CDR3. The rearrangement links TRDV1 to TRDJ1, with 11 nucleotides matching TRDD3. The CDR3 extends over 24 amino acids. Per germline, CDR1 TSWWSYY and CDR2 QGS. V lost 4 bases, J lost 1 base, and 29 bases stayed unmatched. This CDR3 is CALGVCSYATRNWGITGFTDKLIF. The CDR3 DNA follows: TGTGCTCTTGGGGTTTGCTCCTACGCTACGAGAAACTGGGGGATAACAGGATTCACCGATAAACTCATCTTT.

This clone was seen only a few times. The protein in TCRdb stems from a much larger clone and differs at residue 14 from this DNA's translation, likely a read error; here the protein is translated from the DNA. The CDR3 sequence: CALGELGHWGIHTNKLIF. DNA for the CDR3: TGTGCTCTTGGGGAACTTGGTCACTGGGGGATACACACCAATAAACTCATCTTT. The chain employs TRDV1 and TRDJ1, with 12 bases fitting TRDD3. CDR3 length equals 18 residues. The germline V gene has CDR1 TSWWSYY and CDR2 QGS.

This clone has just a few counts. With a far larger clone one base away, a read error is the likely cause. Additional DNA sequences in this sample encode the identical CDR3. The CDR3, as DNA: TGTGCCCTTGGGGCGCCCTTCCTACGTGCACAAGTGGCTCGAAACTCCTGGGGGATCCCTCCGTACACCGATAAACTCATCTTT. Its translation: CALGAPFLRAQVARNSWGIPPYTDKLIF. The chain has TRDV1 and TRDJ1; D could derive from TRDD2 or TRDD3 (9 bases each). Here the J gene came from matching the DNA to germline, since TCRdb omits it. Germline V gene lookup returns CDR1 TSWWSYY and CDR2 QGS. This CDR3 contains 28 residues.

This clone was counted between two and nine times. The protein TCRdb lists belongs to a much larger clone and differs from this DNA's translation at residue 6, which points to a read error; the protein shown is made from the DNA. The gene calls are TRDV1 and TRDJ1; no definite D call. Germline assignment: CDR1 TSWWSYY and CDR2 QGS. V was cut by 5 bases and J by 9 bases, with 25 bases left in between. The CDR3 runs to 16 residues. The CDR3 reads CALGTSTGQGAVELIF. CDR3 sequence (DNA): TGTGCTCTTGGGACTTCTACCGGCCAAGGAGCCGTTGAACTCATCTTT.

Of note for this clone: This DNA translates differently at residue 7 from the TCRdb protein, which is that of a much larger clone; a read error is likely, and the protein shown is the DNA's own translation. The rearrangement links TRDV1 to TRDJ1; D is possibly TRDD3 (6 bases). TCRdb does not report a J gene; here it was assigned by matching the DNA to germline references. The V end lost 1 base, the J end lost 2 bases, and 29 bases lay between the germline ends. The CDR3 spans 21 residues. CDR1 and CDR2 (germline): TSWWSYY, QGS. DNA for the CDR3: TGTGCTCTTGGGGAACCGAGGCTACTATGGGGTGGGGGTTTCGCAACCGATAAACTCATCTTT. Translation: CALGEPRLLWGGGFATDKLIF.

Comment on this clone: Since a far larger clone is one base different, this is likely a read error. The sample contains more than one DNA sequence encoding this CDR3. The chain joins TRDV1 to TRDJ1, with D maybe TRDD3 (5 bases). The germline CDR1 and CDR2 sequences are TSWWSYY and QGS. CDR3 length: 20 residues. CDR3 sequence reads: CALGELKAPPTSDGADKLIF. CDR3 coding DNA: TGTGCTCTTGGGGAACTTAAAGCTCCTCCAACCTCAGATGGGGCCGATAAGCTCATCTTT.

A word on this clone: The TCRdb protein, from a much larger clone, departs from this DNA's translation at residue 9, likely by read error; the protein shown derives from the DNA. V gene TRDV1 combines with J gene TRDJ1; D might be TRDD3 (5 bases). Between the trimmed V and J ends, which lost 0 bases and 0 bases, there was a span of 17 bases. The CDR3 extends over 18 amino acids. Per the germline V gene, CDR1 is TSWWSYY and CDR2 is QGS. This CDR3 reads CALGELAPEGLYTDKLIF. For the CDR3, the DNA is TGTGCTCTTGGGGAACTAGCCCCTGAGGGATTGTACACCGATAAACTCATCTTT.

This clone was picked up a small number of times. The chain links TRDV1 to TRDJ1; 9 nucleotides align to TRDD3. The germline gives CDR1 TSWWSYY, CDR2 QGS. The CDR3 contains 18 residues. Germline trimming cut 3 bases from V and 5 bases from J; bases unmatched to any gene: 16. The CDR3: CALGDPAPYLGDNDKLIF. As DNA, the CDR3 is TGTGCTCTTGGGGACCCCGCACCATACTTGGGGGATAATGATAAACTCATCTTT.

Remarks on this clone: This DNA's translation differs at residue 7 from TCRdb's protein, which comes from a much larger clone; a read error is likely, and the protein shown is translated from the DNA. The chain couples TRDV1 to TRDJ1, with 7 bases identical to TRDD3. Here the J gene was assigned by germline matching of the DNA, as TCRdb has none. Looked up from germline, CDR1 is TSWWSYY and CDR2 is QGS. J gave up 0 bases and V 4 bases, and 17 bases lay outside the gene matches. There are 19 residues in the CDR3. The CDR3 DNA is TGTGCTCTTGGGGGGGGCGCCCTCAGGATACGCTCGTACACCGATAAACTCATCTTT. Residues: CALGGGALRIRSYTDKLIF.

This clone was seen repeatedly, ten times or more. TCRdb assigns this DNA the protein of a much larger clone, which departs from its translation at residue 14; this likely reflects a read error, and the protein shown comes from translating the DNA. The chain couples TRDV2 to TRDJ1; 10 bases agree with TRDD3. Because TCRdb records no J gene, it was assigned here through a match of the DNA to germline. The CDR3 has 18 amino acids. The germline CDR1 and CDR2 sequences are GEAIGNYY and EKD. The V and J ends lost 2 bases and 6 bases, in that order; junction bases with no gene match: 17. CDR3 nucleotides: TGTGCCTGTGACAAGGGGGATACGGCCACATCGCAGACCAATAAACTCATCTTT. Translated: CACDKGDTATSQTNKLIF.